This T cell receptor beta chain is drawn from a study of long-term antiretroviral therapy in people with HIV. A word on this clone: Its matching antigen is unknown.

V lost 0 bases to trimming and J lost 8 bases, with 9 bases between them. The CDR3 has 13 residues. Per the germline V gene, CDR1 is SGHDT and CDR2 is YYEEEE. Run at survey level, the immunoSEQ assay was version v3.0. The method was immunoSEQ multiplex PCR; TCRdb's version includes in-frame clones alone and lacks a portion of them. This table holds under 45,000 clones, less than 90% found once. Overall study results and limits: Specimen acquisition occurred between the mid-2000s and the late 2010s, potentially under older ART regimens.

This receptor was identified in a woman aged 50 to 65 with HIV. The sequencing here drew on unsorted PBMCs, taken 1.2 years after starting antiretroviral therapy. The chain combines TRBV5-6 with TRBJ2-1; D not resolved. The CDR3 reads CASSLGVGDEQFF. Here the CDR3 DNA reads TGTGCCAGCAGCTTGGGGGTTGGGGATGAGCAGTTCTTC.